This passage covers 24 T cell receptor beta chains from one sample sequenced in a study of cytomegalovirus exposure and HLA in healthy donors (dated by TCRdb to the late 2010s). Library construction relied on the immunoSEQ multiplex PCR assay. A mixture of 60 forward primers for TCR Vbeta segments and 13 reverse primers for TCR Jbeta segments was used in the multiplex PCR. The immuneACCESS repertoire file appears here via TCRdb, limited to in-frame rearrangements. These files lack a portion of the clones; in checked studies, under half of the deficit traces to unresolved V genes, and the cause of the others is not known. The sample table records 150,000 or so clones; over 75% of these occur just once. The ten top clones hold about 1.5% of the sample. The sample consisted of PBMCs. These TCRs come from a woman in her 30s in good health and CMV-seronegative.

This clone was recorded a few times. The rearrangement joins TRBV5-1 to TRBJ2-5; D is undetermined. The CDR3 loop spans 14 amino acids. V dropped 2 bases and J dropped 2 bases, with 10 bases sitting between them. The germline gives CDR1 SGHRS, CDR2 YFSETQ. CDR3 residues: CASSLMAVQETQYF. In DNA form, the CDR3 reads TGCGCCAGCAGCTTAATGGCGGTTCAAGAGACCCAGTACTTC.

A few counts support this clone. The V call is TRBV7-9, the J call TRBJ1-2; possible D gene TRBD1, 6 bases. This CDR3 spans 14 amino acids. The germline CDR1 and CDR2 sequences are SEHNR and FQNEAQ (reference sequence). Trimming removed 2 bases at V and 4 bases at J, with 11 bases between. CDR3 sequence reads: CASSLLRGAYGYTF. In DNA, the CDR3 is TGTGCCAGCAGCTTACTCAGGGGAGCCTATGGCTACACCTTC.

This clone was picked up a small number of times. The DNA of the CDR3 is TGTGCCAGCAGCCGGGACAGGGGGATCTCCTACGAGCAGTACTTC. It yields the protein CASSRDRGISYEQYF. The chain is built from TRBV7-2 and TRBJ2-7, with 11 bases aligning to TRBD1. The J segment lost 0 bases and the V segment lost 5 bases, leaving 3 bases of the junction unmatched. The CDR3 runs to 15 residues. The germline gives CDR1 SGHTA, CDR2 FQGNSA. The whole variable domain, remainder taken from reference TRBV7-2 and TRBJ2-7, is GAGVSQSPSNKVTEKGKDVELRCDPISGHTALYWYRQSLGQGLEFLIYFQGNSAPDKSGLPSDRFSAERTGGSVSTLTIQRTQQEDSAVYLCASSRDRGISYEQYFGPGTRLTVT.

The rearrangement links TRBV29-1 to TRBJ1-2; no reliable D call. Trimming took 3 bases from V and 8 from J, leaving 13 bases between them. CDR3 length: 12 residues. CDR1 and CDR2 (germline): SQVTM, ANQGSEA. CDR3 in DNA: TGCAGCGTTGATCGGGGTACGGGGGGCTACACCTTC. It is translated as CSVDRGTGGYTF. The variable domain in full, with the rest retrieved from reference TRBV29-1 and TRBJ1-2, is SAVISQKPSRDICQRGTSLTIQCQVDSQVTMMFWYRQQPGQSLTLIATANQGSEATYESGFVIDKFPISRPNLTFSTLTVSNMSPEDSSIYLCSVDRGTGGYTFGSGTRLTVV.

The CDR3 loop reads CASSRSSGLNTQYF. The CDR3, as DNA: TGTGCCAGCAGCCGGTCCTCGGGGTTAAATACGCAGTATTTT. V gene TRBV14 combines with J gene TRBJ2-3, with D maybe TRBD2 (5 bases). V lost 4 bases and J lost 7, with 15 bases in between. Germline V gene sequence: CDR1 SGHDN, CDR2 FVKESK. This CDR3 contains 14 residues.

V is TRBV27 and J is TRBJ1-5; 8 positions agree with TRBD1. Trimming removed 5 bases from V and 6 bases from J; junction bases left unmatched: 3. Germline values: CDR1 MNHEY, CDR2 SMNVEV (reference sequence). CDR3 length equals 13 residues. The CDR3 reads CASSPRGLQPQHF. The CDR3 DNA follows: TGTGCCAGCAGTCCCAGGGGGCTTCAGCCCCAGCATTTT.

The chain combines TRBV5-5 with TRBJ1-2, with unresolved D. Trimming took 0 bases from V and 1 from J, leaving 10 bases between them. CDR1 is SGHKS, CDR2 YYEKEE, per germline (reference sequence). This CDR3 spans 15 amino acids. CDR3 nucleotides: TGTGCCAGCAGCTTGGCCCCGACAAATAACTATGGCTACACCTTC. It yields the protein CASSLAPTNNYGYTF.

The sample holds a few counts of this clone. J is TRBJ1-2 and V is TRBV2; D remains unclear. CDR1 SNHLY and CDR2 FYNNEI come from the germline V gene. Trimming took 2 bases from V and 4 from J, leaving 11 bases between them. The CDR3 extends over 14 amino acids. The CDR3 reads CASSETSSIYGYTF. In DNA, the CDR3 is TGTGCCAGCAGTGAAACCAGTTCCATCTATGGCTACACCTTC.

This clone occurred once. The sample carries other DNA sequences with the same CDR3. This chain links TRBV18 with TRBJ2-7; 11 bases map to TRBD1. This CDR3 is 14 amino acids long. V dropped 3 bases and J dropped 3; count of bases not matched to a gene: 1. Germline V CDR1 and CDR2: KGHSH, LQKENI. The CDR3 region has the DNA TGTGCCAGCTCACCCGGGACAGGGGGCTACGAGCAGTACTTC. Protein sequence: CASSPGTGGYEQYF.

The genes are TRBV2 and TRBJ1-1, with a tentative D call TRBD1 (5 bases). The CDR3 extends over 13 amino acids. The germline V gene encodes CDR1 SNHLY and CDR2 FYNNEI. V lost 3 bases and J 6 bases, leaving 11 bases between the germline ends. The CDR3 nucleotides are TGTGCCAGCAGTGACAGGGAAGGGGCTGAAGCTTTCTTT. Translated, it gives CASSDREGAEAFF.

About this clone: The sample carries other DNA sequences with the same CDR3. The genes are TRBV5-1 and TRBJ1-2; 7 bases are shared with TRBD1. CDR3 length: 13 amino acids. The germline V gene encodes CDR1 SGHRS and CDR2 YFSETQ. V shed 0 bases and J 7 bases; nucleotides not matched to a gene: 3. The CDR3 protein is CASSLGTGGGYTF. CDR3 nucleotides: TGCGCCAGCAGCTTGGGGACAGGTGGTGGCTACACCTTC. The whole variable domain, remainder taken from reference TRBV5-1 and TRBJ1-2, is KAGVTQTPRYLIKTRGQQVTLSCSPISGHRSVSWYQQTPGQGLQFLFEYFSETQRNKGNFPGRFSGRQFSNSRSEMNVSTLELGDSALYLCASSLGTGGGYTFGSGTRLTVV.

The chain is built from TRBV10-3 and TRBJ2-7; TRBD1 is a possible D gene (5 bases). The V end lost 0 bases, the J end lost 5 bases, and 5 bases lay between the germline ends. Germline lookup yields CDR1 ENHRY and CDR2 SYGVKD. The CDR3 runs 12 residues. CDR3 nucleotide sequence: TGTGCCATCAGTGAGTCCAGGGACGAGCAGTACTTC. Residues: CAISESRDEQYF.

V gene TRBV30 combines with J gene TRBJ1-1; a weak D match, TRBD1 (5 bases). Germline CDR1 reads GTSNPN; CDR2 reads SVGIG (reference sequence). The CDR3 loop spans 12 amino acids. The CDR3 bases are TGTGCGCGAGACAGAGATAACACTGAAGCTTTCTTT. Residues: CARDRDNTEAFF.

This clone came up a few times. V is TRBV2 and J is TRBJ1-1; weak D call: TRBD1 (6 bases). Germline V CDR1 and CDR2: SNHLY, FYNNEI. Between the trimmed V and J ends, which lost 0 bases and 6 bases, there was a span of 17 bases. CDR3 size: 16 residues. CDR3 region: CASSEARGGAVAEAFF. DNA for the CDR3: TGTGCCAGCAGTGAAGCGAGGGGGGGCGCGGTCGCTGAAGCTTTCTTT. Filled out from reference TRBV2 and TRBJ1-1, the complete variable domain reads EPEVTQTPSHQVTQMGQEVILRCVPISNHLYFYWYRQILGQKVEFLVSFYNNEISEKSEIFDDQFSVERPDGSNFTLKIRSTKLEDSAMYFCASSEARGGAVAEAFFGQGTRLTVV.

This chain uses TRBV6-1 with TRBJ2-3; 7 bases align to TRBD2. The V gene end was trimmed by 8 bases and the J gene end by 4 bases; junction bases not matched to a gene: 12. The CDR3 contains 15 residues. The germline V gene encodes CDR1 MNHNS and CDR2 SASEGT. The CDR3 nucleotides read TGTGCCAGCCTCCTCTGGGAGGGAATCTCAGATACGCAGTATTTT. This codes for CASLLWEGISDTQYF.

This clone was observed a handful of times. This rearrangement joins TRBV6-5 to TRBJ2-7; TRBD2 aligns across 13 bases. Germline lookup yields CDR1 MNHEY and CDR2 SVGAGI. J lost 1 base, V lost 5 bases, and 2 bases had no gene match. There are 15 residues in the CDR3. The chain's CDR3 is CASSKLAGGSYEQYF. The CDR3 region has the DNA TGTGCCAGCAGTAAACTAGCGGGGGGGTCCTACGAGCAGTACTTC.

V and J are TRBV6-6 and TRBJ1-3; perhaps TRBD1 as D (6 bases). The CDR3 has 16 amino acids. Per the germline V gene, CDR1 is MNHNY and CDR2 is SVGAGI (reference sequence). Trimming cost V 2 bases and J 0 bases, with 11 bases left between them. DNA for the CDR3: TGTGCCAGCAGTTACGTCGGACAGCCCTCTGGAAACACCATATATTTT. Its translation is CASSYVGQPSGNTIYF.

The chain combines TRBV7-9 with TRBJ2-3; 7 bases are shared with TRBD1. Unmatched junction bases numbered 2, after V lost 4 bases and J lost 1 base. This CDR3 comprises 14 residues. Germline CDR1 is SEHNR and CDR2 is FQNEAQ (reference sequence). The CDR3 sequence is CASSSGQGTDTQYF. The CDR3 region has the DNA TGTGCCAGCAGCTCCGGACAGGGCACAGATACGCAGTATTTT.

J is TRBJ2-7 and V is TRBV13, with 7 bases identical to TRBD1. V trimming: 5 bases; J trimming: 1 base; junction bases outside the gene matches: 5. The CDR3 extends over 14 amino acids. Germline V gene lookup returns CDR1 PRHDT and CDR2 FYEKMQ (reference sequence). For the CDR3, the DNA is TGTGCCAGCAGCGATCAGGGGGAGTCCTACGAGCAGTACTTC. Its protein product is CASSDQGESYEQYF.

The J gene is TRBJ1-2, the V gene TRBV6-4; D is possibly TRBD1 (5 bases). From germline, CDR1 is MRHNA and CDR2 SNTAGT. The CDR3 consists of 14 residues. V was shortened by 0 bases and J by 6 bases, with 11 bases between the two germline ends. The CDR3 DNA sequence: TGTGCCAGCAGTGACTCGGGCAGGGTTGATGGCTACACCTTC. This translates into CASSDSGRVDGYTF.

J is TRBJ2-7 and V is TRBV5-5; 7 bases agree with TRBD2. With V trimmed by 3 bases and J by 3 bases, 6 bases remained unmatched. Germline assignment: CDR1 SGHKS and CDR2 YYEKEE (reference sequence). The CDR3 runs to 14 residues. The CDR3 loop reads CASSYFGGDYEQYF. The CDR3 DNA follows: TGTGCCAGCAGCTACTTTGGGGGGGACTACGAGCAGTACTTC.

This chain joins TRBV6-5 and TRBJ1-2; 8 positions agree with TRBD1. Trimming at V came to 2 bases and at J to 7 bases, leaving 12 bases not matched to a gene. The CDR3 is made up of 16 amino acids. In germline, CDR1 is MNHEY, CDR2 SVGAGI. CDR3 bases: TGTGCCAGCAGTTACCTAAATACCTTACAGGGGGGTGGCTACACCTTC. This sequence encodes CASSYLNTLQGGGYTF.

The chain uses TRBV9 and TRBJ1-6; 11 nucleotides match TRBD1. V lost 0 bases and J lost 12; bases outside the gene matches: 8. CDR1 and CDR2 (germline): SGDLS, YYNGEE. The length of the CDR3 is 16 residues. The CDR3 spells CASSVGGTGGVEPLHF. DNA of the CDR3: TGTGCCAGCAGCGTAGGGGGGACAGGGGGTGTTGAACCCCTCCACTTT.

The chain employs TRBV7-6 and TRBJ1-6; no definite D call. Germline lookup yields CDR1 SGHVS and CDR2 FNYEAQ. The CDR3 sequence is 12 residues long. Trimming stripped 3 bases from V and 7 bases from J, with 4 bases between. The CDR3 is CASSFRNSPLHF. The CDR3 DNA is TGTGCCAGCAGCTTCAGGAATTCACCCCTCCACTTT. The full variable domain, completed using reference TRBV7-6 and TRBJ1-6, is GAGVSQSPRYKVTKRGQDVALRCDPISGHVSLYWYRQALGQGPEFLTYFNYEAQQDKSGLPNDRFSAERPEGSISTLTIQRTEQRDSAMYRCASSFRNSPLHFGNGTRLTVT.